The rows below give T cell receptor beta chains drawn from one sample of a study of beta chain features in type 1 diabetes. The assay was immunoSEQ multiplex PCR, and TCRdb's table has in-frame clones only and misses some. Of 300,000 to 350,000 clones in the sample, approximately 9.9% are singletons; the top ten hold approximately 1%. The sample comprised central memory CD4+ T cells from blood. These TCRs come from a man aged 30 to 39 with type 1 diabetes. Each CDR3 is given without its conserved first and last residue. A D gene is named only where the DNA matches it firmly.

>NA|TRBJ1-2|TRBV7-9|11
ASRSGPEGGYT
>TRBD1|TRBJ1-2|TRBV5-4|14
ASSSWTGGERYGYT
>NA|TRBJ2-4|TRBV5-1|12
ASSLGEAKNIQY
>NA|TRBJ1-5|TRBV7-8|11
ASSLVSRQPQH
>TRBD1|TRBJ1-2|TRBV7-9|12
ASSLGTGLSGYT
>TRBD1|TRBJ1-4|TRBV9|13
ASSVQGATNEKLF
>TRBD1|TRBJ2-5|TRBV9|13
ASSAGQATQETQY
>NA|TRBJ1-5|TRBV6-5|12
ASSQGQERQPQH
>NA|TRBJ2-7|TRBV13|11
ASRVRTGYEQY
>NA|TRBJ2-5|TRBV29-1|10
SGRGGQETQY
>NA|TRBJ2-1|TRBV30|9
AWNQENEQF
>NA|TRBJ1-1|TRBV29-1|10
SAGKGGTEAF
>TRBD1|TRBJ1-5|TRBV7-9|12
ASSADRGNQPQH
>NA|TRBJ2-2|TRBV29-1|9
SVDGTGELF
>NA|TRBJ2-7|TRBV7-2|15
ASSLDRWETASYEQY
>TRBD1|TRBJ1-4|TRBV5-1|13
ASSRDRGTNEKLF
>NA|TRBJ2-3|TRBV7-9|15
ASSLNLIQGSTDTQY
>NA|TRBJ2-7|TRBV28|10
ASSPPLFEQY
>TRBD2|TRBJ2-1|TRBV28|14
ASSKTSGATYNEQF
>NA|TRBJ2-7|TRBV18|10
ASSPGDHEQY
>NA|TRBJ2-2|TRBV9|13
ASSVAVRDTGELF
>NA|TRBJ1-1|TRBV30|10
AWTPGNTEAF
>NA|TRBJ2-3|TRBV6-1|14
ASSEAPLEYTDTQY
>NA|TRBJ1-1|TRBV5-1|12
ASSHIAEGTEAF
>NA|TRBJ2-5|TRBV30|11
AWNRSPQETQY
>NA|TRBJ1-5|TRBV2|13
ASSGTRGSNQPQH
>NA|TRBJ1-1|TRBV14|14
ASSQDLGEGRTEAF